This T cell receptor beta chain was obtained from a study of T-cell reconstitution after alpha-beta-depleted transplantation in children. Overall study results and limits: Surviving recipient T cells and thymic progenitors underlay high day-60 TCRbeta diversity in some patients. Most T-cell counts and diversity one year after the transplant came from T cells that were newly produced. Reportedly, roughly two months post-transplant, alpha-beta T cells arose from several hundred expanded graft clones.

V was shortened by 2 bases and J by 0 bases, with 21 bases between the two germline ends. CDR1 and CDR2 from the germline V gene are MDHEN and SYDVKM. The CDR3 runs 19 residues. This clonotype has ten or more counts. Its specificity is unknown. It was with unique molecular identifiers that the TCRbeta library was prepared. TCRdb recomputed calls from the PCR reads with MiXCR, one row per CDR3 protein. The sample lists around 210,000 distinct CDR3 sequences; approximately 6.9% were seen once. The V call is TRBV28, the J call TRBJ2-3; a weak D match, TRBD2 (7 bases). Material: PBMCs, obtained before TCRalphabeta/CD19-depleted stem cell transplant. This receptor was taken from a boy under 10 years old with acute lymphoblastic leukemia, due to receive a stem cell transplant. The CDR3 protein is CASSLLTGGDFYSTDTQYF. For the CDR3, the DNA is TGTGCCAGCAGTTTACTGACGGGGGGCGATTTCTATAGCACAGATACGCAGTATTTT.